This T cell receptor (beta chain) was found in a study of shared clonotypes between healthy human individuals. Study in general: Researchers drew samples from two women and three men aged 18 to 49. Findings of the study overall: For naive CD4 cells, around 5.1% of clonotypes were shared across a handful of donors.

Naivety among CD8 cells was defined by CD45RO negativity and positive CCR7 selection, thereby excluding terminally differentiated effector memory CD45RA+ cells. In regard to this clone: The antigen is unknown.

Germline-derived CDR1 and CDR2 are LGHNA and YNFKEQ. After removal of 3 bases from V and 4 bases from J, the junction contained 9 bases not matched to a gene. The length of the CDR3 is 15 residues. TCRdb's copy holds only in-frame clones and misses some; the assay was immunoSEQ multiplex PCR. The data show some 2.1 million clones, 90% to 95% seen once. The rearrangement uses TRBV4-2 and TRBJ2-7, with 7 bases matching TRBD1. The source of this sequence is a man aged 18 to 29 in good health. Some clones in this sample may be carry-over from other donors' samples. Sequencing input: naive CD8+ T cells from PBMCs. The CDR3 is CASSQGRQGGYEQYF. CDR3 nucleotide sequence: TGTGCCAGCAGCCAGGGAAGACAGGGTGGATACGAGCAGTACTTC.